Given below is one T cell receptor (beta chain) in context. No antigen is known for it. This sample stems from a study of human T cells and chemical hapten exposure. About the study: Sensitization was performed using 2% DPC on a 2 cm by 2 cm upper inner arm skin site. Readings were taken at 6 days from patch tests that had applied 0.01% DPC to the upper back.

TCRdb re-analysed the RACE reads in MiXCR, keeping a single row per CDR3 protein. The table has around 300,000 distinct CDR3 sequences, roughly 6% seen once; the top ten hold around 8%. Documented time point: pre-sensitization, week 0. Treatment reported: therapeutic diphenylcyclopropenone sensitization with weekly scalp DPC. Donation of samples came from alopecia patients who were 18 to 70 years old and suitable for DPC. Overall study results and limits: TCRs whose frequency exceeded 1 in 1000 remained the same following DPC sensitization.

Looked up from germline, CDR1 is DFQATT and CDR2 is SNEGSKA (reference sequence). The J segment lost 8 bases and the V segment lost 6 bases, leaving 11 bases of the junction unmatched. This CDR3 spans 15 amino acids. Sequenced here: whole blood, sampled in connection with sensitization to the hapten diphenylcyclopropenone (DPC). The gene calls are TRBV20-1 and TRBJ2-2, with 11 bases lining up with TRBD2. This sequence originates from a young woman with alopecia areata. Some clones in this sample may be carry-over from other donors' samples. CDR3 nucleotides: TGCAGTGCCCACCCCTATACTAGCGGGGGTGGGGAGCTGTTTTTT. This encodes CSAHPYTSGGGELFF.